The 9 T cell receptor beta chains presented below share a single source sample, sequenced in a study of cytomegalovirus exposure and HLA in healthy donors. Primers for the PCR totalled 60 Vbeta and 13 Jbeta. The assay was immunoSEQ multiplex PCR, and TCRdb's table has in-frame clones only and misses some. This sample's table has approximately 30,000 clones. The sample consisted of PBMCs. These receptors all stem from a woman in her thirties or forties in good health and CMV-seropositive.

The V call is TRBV27, the J call TRBJ1-1; 8 nucleotides agree with TRBD1. In germline, CDR1 is MNHEY, CDR2 SMNVEV (reference sequence). The V segment lost 2 bases and the J segment 2 bases; nucleotides outside the gene matches: 7. This CDR3 has 16 amino acids. The CDR3 DNA is TGTGCCAGCAGTTTACGCTCTGACAGGGGCAACACTGAAGCTTTCTTT. The encoded protein is CASSLRSDRGNTEAFF.

This chain joins TRBV6-1 and TRBJ2-2; no clear D gene. CDR3 length: 18 residues. CDR1 is MNHNS, CDR2 SASEGT, per germline. Trimming shortened V by 2 bases and J by 0 bases, and 16 bases separated the two germline ends. The CDR3 coding sequence is TGTGCCAGCAGTGAATTGGCAGGCCTCCTCGCGAACACCGGGGAGCTGTTTTTT. Translated: CASSELAGLLANTGELFF.

The chain couples TRBV5-1 to TRBJ1-6, with a tentative D call TRBD1 (6 bases). V was clipped by 6 bases and J by 7 bases, with 11 bases between them. CDR1 is SGHRS, CDR2 YFSETQ, per germline. This CDR3 is built from 13 residues. In DNA form, the CDR3 reads TGCGCCAGCAAGTCAGGGGAGAATTCACCCCTCCACTTT. Residues: CASKSGENSPLHF.

This rearrangement joins TRBV27 to TRBJ2-1; D call uncertain. Trimming removed 6 bases at V and 15 bases at J, with 15 bases between. Germline lookup yields CDR1 MNHEY and CDR2 SMNVEV (reference sequence). The CDR3 consists of 11 residues. This CDR3 is CASRVGGSLFF. The DNA of the CDR3 is TGTGCCAGCAGGGTCGGTGGTTCACTGTTCTTC.

V is TRBV4-3 and J is TRBJ1-6; TRBD1 agrees at 9 bases. The V segment lost 0 bases and the J segment 9 bases; nucleotides outside the gene matches: 3. The CDR3 extends over 15 amino acids. Germline V gives CDR1 LGHNA, CDR2 YSLEER. The CDR3 loop is CASSQEGDRVSPLHF. The CDR3 DNA is TGCGCCAGCAGCCAAGAAGGGGACAGGGTTTCACCCCTCCACTTT.

The chain recombines TRBV5-4 with TRBJ1-2; 10 bases fit TRBD1. With 0 bases clipped from V and 7 bases from J, the junction kept 3 bases outside the gene matches. This CDR3 has 14 amino acids. CDR1 is SGHNT, CDR2 YYREEE, per germline (reference sequence). DNA for the CDR3: TGTGCCAGCAGCTTGGGACAGGGGGCGGTTGGCTACACCTTC. Encoded protein: CASSLGQGAVGYTF.

The chain employs TRBV27 and TRBJ2-2; D unresolved. This CDR3 has 14 residues. Germline loops: CDR1 MNHEY, CDR2 SMNVEV (reference sequence). The ends were cut back, 3 bases at V and 1 base at J, with 6 bases in the middle. The CDR3: CASSLAKNTGELFF. The DNA for the CDR3 is TGTGCCAGCAGTTTGGCAAAGAACACCGGGGAGCTGTTTTTT.

The CDR3 sequence is CASSARGSTDTQYF. The CDR3 region has the DNA TGCGCCAGCAGCGCGCGCGGCAGCACAGATACGCAGTATTTT. This chain links TRBV5-1 with TRBJ2-3; D gene unclear. The V gene's germline CDR1 is SGHRS and CDR2 YFSETQ. The CDR3 runs 14 residues. V was clipped by 4 bases and J by 0 bases, with 9 bases between them.

The chain has TRBV5-1 and TRBJ2-1, with 10 bases that match TRBD1. Germline V lookup: CDR1 SGHRS, CDR2 YFSETQ. The CDR3 has 16 residues. Trimming cost V 4 bases and J 5 bases; bases outside gene matches: 9. DNA for the CDR3: TGCGCCAGCAGCGGTTCCGGGACAGGGGTGAACAATGAGCAGTTCTTC. This translates into CASSGSGTGVNNEQFF.